A selection of T cell receptor beta chains follows, all from one sample in a study of cytomegalovirus exposure and HLA in healthy donors. Clones were sequenced by immunoSEQ multiplex PCR, and TCRdb holds only the in-frame ones, with some missing. The sample yields fewer than 120,000 clones, around nine tenths seen once. Input material: PBMCs. The receptors come from a woman aged 18-29 years in good health and CMV-seronegative. The CDR3 runs from the conserved cysteine through the conserved F or W.

V gene: TRBV15; CDR3 protein: CATPGGGTGELFF
V gene: TRBV6-4; CDR3 protein: CASSDLQRGLNEQFF
V gene: TRBV5-1; CDR3 protein: CASSGFAFGGPAPLYGYTF
V gene: TRBV7-2; CDR3 protein: CASSPRQGSTEAFF
V gene: TRBV9; CDR3 protein: CASSARTGTYNSPLHF
V gene: TRBV7-2; CDR3 protein: CASSSRSRGTNTGELFF
V gene: TRBV2; CDR3 protein: CASSLAAEQFF
V gene: TRBV28; CDR3 protein: CASSLSLNTEAFF
V gene: TRBV28; CDR3 protein: CASSPLQGLGNYGYTF
V gene: TRBV28; CDR3 protein: CASSLRQGYGYTF
V gene: TRBV7-2; CDR3 protein: CASSSGLAGGHEQFF
V gene: TRBV20-1; CDR3 protein: CSARSDREAFF
V gene: TRBV4-2; CDR3 protein: CASSQVSSGTDTQYF
V gene: TRBV29-1; CDR3 protein: CSGQGGETEAFF
V gene: TRBV5-4; CDR3 protein: CASSPRTGGINTF
V gene: TRBV19; CDR3 protein: CASSFPTGGYGYTF
V gene: TRBV7-2; CDR3 protein: CASSLVRQGKETQYF
V gene: TRBV7-8; CDR3 protein: CASSLATWSGGTEAFF
V gene: TRBV7-2; CDR3 protein: CASSYNRGRGETQYF
V gene: TRBV27; CDR3 protein: CASSPLGGQEYYGYTF
V gene: TRBV19; CDR3 protein: CASSMGSGNIQYF
V gene: TRBV4-3; CDR3 protein: CASSQGRFGDRGHYGYTF
V gene: TRBV29-1; CDR3 protein: CSPGVDEAFF
V gene: TRBV5-6; CDR3 protein: CASSQQGKNDQPQHF
V gene: TRBV29-1; CDR3 protein: CSVDSTLAGIYNEQFF
V gene: TRBV30; CDR3 protein: CAWSGQGDQPQHF
V gene: TRBV2; CDR3 protein: CASAGLAGRDTQYF
V gene: TRBV11-2; CDR3 protein: CASSLGAIAKNIQYF
V gene: TRBV2; CDR3 protein: CASLRDGYTDTQYF
V gene: TRBV19; CDR3 protein: CASSVPSSKGIYEQYF
V gene: TRBV11-2; CDR3 protein: CASSSGIRQRGDTQYF
V gene: TRBV7-3; CDR3 protein: CASQAGSYNEQFF
V gene: TRBV9; CDR3 protein: CASSGGLSREQYF
V gene: TRBV4-1; CDR3 protein: CASRDSGTKNTEAFF
V gene: TRBV11-2; CDR3 protein: CASSLMGTGWITNEKLFF
V gene: TRBV4-3; CDR3 protein: CASSQDSTSGIFYEQYF
V gene: TRBV5-6; CDR3 protein: CASSHTRGTGDTQYF